The 5 T cell receptor beta chains below come from one sample, sequenced in a study of T cells in Graves' hyperthyroidism and ophthalmopathy. Researchers amplified the TCR beta CDR3 regions from RNA transcripts. First-round RT-PCR of the TCR CDR3 relied on the HTBI primer set. One entry per CDR3 protein, called by TCRdb with MiXCR from the multiplex PCR reads. The sample shows a few hundred thousand distinct CDR3 sequences, 46% of them seen only once. The sequenced material came from peripheral blood or thyroid tissue (not recorded which). These TCRs come from a young woman with Graves' hyperthyroidism.

This clonotype was picked up one time. V gene TRBV7-3 combines with J gene TRBJ2-6; D is undetermined. The CDR3 consists of 15 residues. Germline assignment: CDR1 SGHTA and CDR2 FQGTGA. The V and J ends lost 5 bases and 0 bases respectively, with 8 bases between them. For the CDR3, the DNA is TGTGCCAGCAGCGCTTTCGACTCTGGGGCCAACGTCCTGACTTTC. This encodes CASSAFDSGANVLTF.

This clonotype was observed at least ten times. This chain's CDR3 is CAISDATENQETQYF. In DNA, the CDR3 is TGTGCCATCAGTGACGCCACGGAGAACCAAGAGACCCAGTACTTC. The V gene is TRBV10-3, the J gene TRBJ2-5, with D unclear. V lost 3 bases to trimming and J lost 0 bases, with 11 bases between them. The V gene's germline CDR1 is ENHRY and CDR2 SYGVKD. The CDR3 runs to 15 residues.

This clonotype has only a few counts. The gene calls are TRBV7-2 and TRBJ1-2, with D maybe TRBD1 (5 bases). Trimming took off 5 bases at V and 4 bases at J, with 20 bases between the two ends. Germline assignment: CDR1 SGHTA and CDR2 FQGNSA. There are 16 residues in the CDR3. The CDR3 protein is CASSQKFSEGAYGYTF. CDR3 sequence (DNA): TGTGCCAGCAGCCAAAAGTTCTCGGAAGGGGCCTATGGCTACACCTTC.

In its sample, this clonotype was seen many times. The chain couples TRBV6-5 to TRBJ1-2; 9 bases are a match to TRBD1. The V gene end was trimmed by 7 bases and the J gene end by 6 bases; junction bases not matched to a gene: 9. Germline-derived CDR1 and CDR2 are MNHEY and SVGAGI. The CDR3 consists of 14 residues. The CDR3 protein is CASTRLDRGDGYTF. The CDR3 coding sequence is TGTGCCAGCACTCGACTCGACAGGGGGGATGGCTACACCTTC.

This clonotype has just a few counts. The rearrangement joins TRBV4-1 to TRBJ2-7; 7 bases align to TRBD2. The junction had 6 bases not matched to a gene; V was cut back by 1 base and J by 0 bases. Per germline, CDR1 MGHRA and CDR2 YSYEKL. CDR3 size: 16 residues. CDR3 residues: CASSQAWRGSSYEQYF. The CDR3 DNA reads as TGCGCCAGCAGCCAAGCATGGCGGGGGAGCTCCTACGAGCAGTACTTC.